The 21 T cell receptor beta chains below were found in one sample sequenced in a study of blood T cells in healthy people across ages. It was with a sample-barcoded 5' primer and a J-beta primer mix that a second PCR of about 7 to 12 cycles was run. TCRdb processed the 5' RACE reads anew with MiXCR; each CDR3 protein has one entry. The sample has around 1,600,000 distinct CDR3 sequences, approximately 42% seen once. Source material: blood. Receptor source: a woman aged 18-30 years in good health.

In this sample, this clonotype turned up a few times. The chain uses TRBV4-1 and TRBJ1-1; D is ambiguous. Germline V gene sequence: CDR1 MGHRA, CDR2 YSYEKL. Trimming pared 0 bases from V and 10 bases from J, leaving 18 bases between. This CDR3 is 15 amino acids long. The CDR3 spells CASSQDYKEGWVAFF. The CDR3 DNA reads TGCGCCAGCAGCCAAGATTATAAGGAGGGCTGGGTAGCTTTCTTT.

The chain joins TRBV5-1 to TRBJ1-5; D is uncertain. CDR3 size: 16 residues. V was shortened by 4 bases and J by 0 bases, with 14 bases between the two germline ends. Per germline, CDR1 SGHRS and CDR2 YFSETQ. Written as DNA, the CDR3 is TGCGCCAGCAGCCCAGAGCCGATAACTAGCAATCAGCCCCAGCATTTT. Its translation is CASSPEPITSNQPQHF.

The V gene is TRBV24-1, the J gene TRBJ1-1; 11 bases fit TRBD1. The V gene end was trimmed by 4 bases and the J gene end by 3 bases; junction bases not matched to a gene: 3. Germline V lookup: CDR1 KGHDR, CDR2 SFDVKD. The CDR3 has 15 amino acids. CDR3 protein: CATSEGDRGYTEAFF. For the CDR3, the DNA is TGTGCCACCAGTGAGGGGGACAGGGGGTACACTGAAGCTTTCTTT.

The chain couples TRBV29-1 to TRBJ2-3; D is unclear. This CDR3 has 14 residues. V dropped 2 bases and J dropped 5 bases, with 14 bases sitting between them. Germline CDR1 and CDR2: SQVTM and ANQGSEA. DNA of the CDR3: TGCAGCGTTGAATCGTCTATCGCCGGAGATACGCAGTATTTT. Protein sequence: CSVESSIAGDTQYF.

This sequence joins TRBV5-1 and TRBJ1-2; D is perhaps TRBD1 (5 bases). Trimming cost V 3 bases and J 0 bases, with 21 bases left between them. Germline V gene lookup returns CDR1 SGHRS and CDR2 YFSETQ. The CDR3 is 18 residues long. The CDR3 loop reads CASSYSGTPSIANYGYTF. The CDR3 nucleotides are TGCGCCAGCAGCTACAGCGGGACGCCCAGCATAGCTAACTATGGCTACACCTTC.

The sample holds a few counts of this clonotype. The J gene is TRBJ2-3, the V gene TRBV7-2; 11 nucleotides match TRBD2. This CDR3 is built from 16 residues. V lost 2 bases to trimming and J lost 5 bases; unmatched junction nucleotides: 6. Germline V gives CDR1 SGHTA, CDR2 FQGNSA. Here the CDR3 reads CASSLLLAGGKDTQYF. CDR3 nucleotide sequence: TGTGCCAGCAGCTTACTCCTAGCGGGGGGTAAAGATACGCAGTATTTT.

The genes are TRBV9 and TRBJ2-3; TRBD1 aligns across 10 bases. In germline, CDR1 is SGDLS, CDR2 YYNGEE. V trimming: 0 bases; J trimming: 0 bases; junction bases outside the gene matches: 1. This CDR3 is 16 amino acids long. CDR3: CASSVVGQGSTDTQYF. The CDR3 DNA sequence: TGTGCCAGCAGCGTAGTGGGACAGGGGAGCACAGATACGCAGTATTTT.

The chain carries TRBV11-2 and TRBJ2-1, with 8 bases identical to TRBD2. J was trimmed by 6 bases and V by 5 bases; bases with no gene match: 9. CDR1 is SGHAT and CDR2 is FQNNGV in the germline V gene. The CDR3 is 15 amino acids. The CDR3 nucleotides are TGTGCCAGCAGCCAGGGACTAGGAGTTGGCAATGAGCAGTTCTTC. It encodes CASSQGLGVGNEQFF.

The CDR3: CASSQDTIKSYNSPLHF. The DNA of the CDR3 is TGCGCCAGCAGCCAAGACACTATTAAATCCTATAATTCACCCCTCCACTTT. V gene TRBV4-3 combines with J gene TRBJ1-6; D is undetermined. Germline V gene sequence: CDR1 LGHNA, CDR2 YSLEER. The ends were cut back, 0 bases at V and 1 base at J, with 10 bases in the middle. The CDR3 covers 17 residues.

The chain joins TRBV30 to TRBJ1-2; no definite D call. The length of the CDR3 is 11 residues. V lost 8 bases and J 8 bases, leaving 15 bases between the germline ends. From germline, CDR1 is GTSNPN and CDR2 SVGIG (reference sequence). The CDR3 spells CASTPGEGYTF. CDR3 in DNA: TGTGCCAGTACCCCTGGAGAAGGCTACACCTTC.

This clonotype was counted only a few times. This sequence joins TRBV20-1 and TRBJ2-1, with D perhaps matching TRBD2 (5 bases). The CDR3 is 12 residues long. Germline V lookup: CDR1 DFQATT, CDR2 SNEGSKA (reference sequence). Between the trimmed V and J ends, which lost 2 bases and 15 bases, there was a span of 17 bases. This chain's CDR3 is CSARQTISSRFF. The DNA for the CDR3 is TGCAGTGCTAGACAGACTATTTCCTCTCGGTTCTTC.

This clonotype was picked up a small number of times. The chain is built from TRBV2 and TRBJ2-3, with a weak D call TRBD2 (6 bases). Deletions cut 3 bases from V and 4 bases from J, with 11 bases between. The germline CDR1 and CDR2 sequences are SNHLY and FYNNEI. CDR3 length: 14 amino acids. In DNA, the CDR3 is TGTGCCAGCAGTGAGACTAGGGAATCAGATACGCAGTATTTT. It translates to CASSETRESDTQYF.

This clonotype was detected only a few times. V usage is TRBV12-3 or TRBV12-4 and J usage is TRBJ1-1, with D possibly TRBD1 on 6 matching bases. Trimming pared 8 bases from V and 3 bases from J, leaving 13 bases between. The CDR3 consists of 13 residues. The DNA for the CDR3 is TGTGCCAGCGGGCGGGGGGGCGACACTGAAGCTTTCTTT. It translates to CASGRGGDTEAFF.

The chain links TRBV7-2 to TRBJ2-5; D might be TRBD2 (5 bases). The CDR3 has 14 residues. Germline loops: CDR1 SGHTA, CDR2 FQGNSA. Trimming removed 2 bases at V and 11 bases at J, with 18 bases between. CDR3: CASSLSLGLNRQYF. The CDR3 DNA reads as TGTGCCAGCAGCTTATCACTAGGTTTAAACCGGCAGTACTTC.

The DNA of the CDR3 is TGCAGTGGGAAAGGGGGCCCCTTGGACTATGGCTACACCTTC. Its protein is CSGKGGPLDYGYTF. This chain connects TRBV29-1 to TRBJ1-2; 7 bases are a match to TRBD1. This CDR3 comprises 14 residues. Looked up from germline, CDR1 is SQVTM and CDR2 is ANQGSEA.

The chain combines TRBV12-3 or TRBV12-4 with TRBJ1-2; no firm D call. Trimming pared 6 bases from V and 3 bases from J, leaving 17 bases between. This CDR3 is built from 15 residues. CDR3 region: CASSLDVGWDYGYTF. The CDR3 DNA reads TGTGCCAGCAGCCTCGACGTGGGCTGGGACTATGGCTACACCTTC.

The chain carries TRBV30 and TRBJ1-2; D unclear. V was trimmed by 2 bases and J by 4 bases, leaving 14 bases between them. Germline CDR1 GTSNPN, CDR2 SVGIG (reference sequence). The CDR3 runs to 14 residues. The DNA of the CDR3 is TGTGCCTGGAGTACCCTGGTCCGCAGCTATGGCTACACCTTC. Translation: CAWSTLVRSYGYTF.

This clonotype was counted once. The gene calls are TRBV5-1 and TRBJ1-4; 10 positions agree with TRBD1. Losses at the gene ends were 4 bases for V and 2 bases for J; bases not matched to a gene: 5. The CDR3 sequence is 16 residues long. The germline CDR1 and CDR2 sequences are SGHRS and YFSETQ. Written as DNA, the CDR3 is TGCGCCAGCAGCCGCGACAGGGGGCTTACTAATGAAAAACTGTTTTTT. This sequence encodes CASSRDRGLTNEKLFF.

CDR3 DNA sequence: TGTGCCAGCAGTTTATATCCGGGACGAATCAATGAGCAGTTCTTC. Protein product: CASSLYPGRINEQFF. V is TRBV27 and J is TRBJ2-1; D is perhaps TRBD1 or TRBD2 (5 bases each). The CDR3 has 15 amino acids. In germline, CDR1 is MNHEY, CDR2 SMNVEV (reference sequence). Deletions cut 1 base from V and 6 bases from J, with 13 bases between.

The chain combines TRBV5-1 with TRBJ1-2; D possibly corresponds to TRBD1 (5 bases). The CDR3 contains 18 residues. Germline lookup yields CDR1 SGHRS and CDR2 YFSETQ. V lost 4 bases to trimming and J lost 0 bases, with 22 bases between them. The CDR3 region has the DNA TGCGCCAGCAGCCTATTGACGGGGAGTAGAGGGGCTAACTATGGCTACACCTTC. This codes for CASSLLTGSRGANYGYTF.

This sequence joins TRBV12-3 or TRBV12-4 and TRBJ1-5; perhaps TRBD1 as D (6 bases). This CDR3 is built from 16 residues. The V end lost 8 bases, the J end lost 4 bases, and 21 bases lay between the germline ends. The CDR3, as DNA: TGTGCCAGCTGCCCCTCTGCGGGGGCGCAAAATCAGCCCCAGCATTTT. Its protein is CASCPSAGAQNQPQHF.